The sequence of this TCR beta chain was determined in a study of blood T cell repertoires in COVID-19. Overall study context: The origin of the acute and convalescent COVID-19 samples was the United States, Italy and Spain.

This clone appeared once. The CDR3 runs 14 residues. Germline V gives CDR1 LNHDA, CDR2 SQIVND (reference sequence). J lost 6 bases, V lost 6 bases, and 6 bases had no gene match. Sequenced by immunoSEQ multiplex PCR; TCRdb stores in-frame clones only, minus some. Found here are 450,000 to 500,000 clones, 80% to 90% of them singletons; the top ten hold about 3%. The source material was peripheral blood. This chain connects TRBV19 to TRBJ2-2, with 8 bases that match TRBD1. This receptor was taken from a human donor in a cohort sampled during active COVID-19. In DNA, the CDR3 is TGTGCCAGTAGGGAGACAGGGGTTCCCGGGGAGCTGTTTTTT. This translates into CASRETGVPGELFF. Drawing the rest from reference TRBV19 and TRBJ2-2, the complete variable domain is DGGITQSPKYLFRKEGQNVTLSCEQNLNHDAMYWYRQDPGQGLRLIYYSQIVNDFQKGDIAEGYSVSREKKESFPLTVTSAQKNPTAFYLCASRETGVPGELFFGEGSRLTVL.